The rows below give T cell receptor beta chains drawn from one sample of a study of blood T cell repertoires in COVID-19. Libraries were prepared by immunoSEQ multiplex PCR; TCRdb keeps only in-frame clonotypes and omits some of them. The sample records roughly 150,000 clones, approximately 84% being singletons. The sample comprised peripheral blood. The receptors were sampled from a woman older than 75 with COVID-19, enrolled during active disease. CDR3s include the opening cysteine and the closing phenylalanine or tryptophan. A D gene is named only where the DNA matches it firmly. Clone size, where shown, is once, few, many, or a class for clones that have expanded.

CDR3,DNA,V,D,J,size
CSASPEPGGEKLFF,TGCAGTGCTAGTCCAGAGCCTGGGGGGGAAAAACTGTTTTTT,TRBV20-1,-,TRBJ1-4,-
CSPRLVDEQYF,TGCAGTCCCCGACTAGTTGACGAGCAGTACTTC,TRBV20-1,-,TRBJ2-7,-
CSASGGRGAGELFF,TGCAGTGCTAGTGGCGGGAGGGGAGCCGGGGAGCTGTTTTTT,TRBV20-1,TRBD2,TRBJ2-2,few
CASSQGRGLAGRRNEQYF,TGTGCCAGCAGCCAAGGACGGGGACTAGCGGGGAGAAGAAACGAGCAGTACTTC,TRBV14,TRBD2,TRBJ2-7,-
CASSPWTGRDYGYTF,TGTGCCAGCTCACCGTGGACAGGAAGAGACTATGGCTACACCTTC,TRBV18,TRBD1,TRBJ1-2,-
CASSSRAGTSPFTGELFF,TGTGCCAGCAGCTCCAGGGCCGGGACTAGCCCGTTCACCGGGGAGCTGTTTTTT,TRBV9,TRBD2,TRBJ2-2,-
CASSFLRLAGGNEQYF,TGTGCCAGCAGTTTCCTTCGACTAGCGGGGGGGAATGAGCAGTACTTC,TRBV27,TRBD2,TRBJ2-7,-
CASSPEALSTYEQYF,TGTGCCAGCTCACCAGAGGCCCTTTCTACCTACGAGCAGTACTTC,TRBV18,-,TRBJ2-7,-
CASSPKAGGPYEQYF,TGTGCCAGCAGCCCCAAAGCGGGGGGGCCATACGAGCAGTACTTC,TRBV3-1/TRBV3-2,TRBD2,TRBJ2-7,-
CSVGVRRDDRVNTEAFF,TGCAGCGTTGGAGTAAGGAGGGATGACAGGGTGAACACTGAAGCTTTCTTT,TRBV29-1,TRBD1,TRBJ1-1,once